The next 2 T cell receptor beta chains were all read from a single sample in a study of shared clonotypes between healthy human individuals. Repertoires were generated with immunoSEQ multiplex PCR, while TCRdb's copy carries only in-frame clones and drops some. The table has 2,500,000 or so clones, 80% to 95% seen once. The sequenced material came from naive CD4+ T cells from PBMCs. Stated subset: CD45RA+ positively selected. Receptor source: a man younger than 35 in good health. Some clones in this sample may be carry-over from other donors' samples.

CDR3 nucleotide sequence: TGTGCCAGCAGTGTCAGGGGAAGCTCCTACGAGCAGTACTTC. Amino acid sequence: CASSVRGSSYEQYF. The chain has TRBV2 and TRBJ2-7; possible D gene TRBD1, 6 bases. Trimming took off 4 bases at V and 0 bases at J, with 10 bases between the two ends. Germline lookup yields CDR1 SNHLY and CDR2 FYNNEI. The length of the CDR3 is 14 residues.

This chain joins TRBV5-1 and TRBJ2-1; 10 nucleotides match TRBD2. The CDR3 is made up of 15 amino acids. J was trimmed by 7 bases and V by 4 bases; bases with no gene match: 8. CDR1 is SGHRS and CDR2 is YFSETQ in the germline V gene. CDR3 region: CASSLLAGVVNEQFF. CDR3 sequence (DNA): TGCGCCAGCAGCCTCCTAGCGGGAGTTGTAAATGAGCAGTTCTTC.